This is a list of T cell receptor beta chains from one sample in a study of radiotherapy plus CTLA-4 blockade in lung cancer. The protocol was immunoSEQ multiplex PCR, while the TCRdb copy is restricted to in-frame clones and leaves out a portion. The table includes roughly 66,000 clones, around 83% detected once. The sample was peripheral blood, taken from a patient treated with radiotherapy plus ipilimumab. The receptors originated from a human donor with non-small cell lung cancer who had a partial response to radiotherapy plus ipilimumab. Both conserved end residues are part of each CDR3.

V gene	J gene	CDR3 protein
TRBV10-3	TRBJ2-7	CAITQDRVEQYF
TRBV5-4	TRBJ1-2	CASSTGQGGTYGYTF
TRBV5-6	TRBJ2-3	CASSSGLAGATDTQYF
TRBV9	TRBJ2-1	CASSVAGQGAYEQFF
TRBV7-2	-	CASSLLGLVSYEQYF
TRBV6-1	TRBJ1-1	CASSEQGGVGTEAFF
TRBV7-3	TRBJ2-7	CASSLTGHEQYF
TRBV28	TRBJ1-1	CASSLISDRTEAFF
TRBV28	TRBJ2-1	CASSLRVREQFF
TRBV19	TRBJ1-5	CASARGIRGPNQPQHF
TRBV7-8	TRBJ2-7	CASSFTSGGGYEQYF
TRBV7-3	TRBJ2-1	CASSERPRLGGRDEQFF
TRBV5-1	TRBJ2-2	CASSLNRGNTGELFF
TRBV27	TRBJ2-7	CASSPLGSGHYSYEQYF
TRBV7-8	TRBJ2-1	CASSLARTRGRNEQFF
TRBV2	TRBJ2-3	CASTGTSGSLGSTDTQYF
TRBV30	TRBJ2-7	CAWRVSGSSYEQYF
TRBV18	TRBJ2-3	CASSSRGDTQYF
TRBV18	TRBJ1-3	CASSPLGQEVSGNTIYF
TRBV28	TRBJ2-5	CASSLYGRETQYF
TRBV30	TRBJ2-5	CAWRGTTGGLGTQYF
TRBV11-2	TRBJ1-1	CASSLGVLRDLNTEAFF
TRBV2	TRBJ1-2	CASTQTGGNGYTF
TRBV5-1	TRBJ2-2	CASSGDRGPNTGELFF
TRBV28	TRBJ2-3	CASHSAGASTDTQYF
TRBV15	TRBJ2-7	CATSRDKSGEQYF
TRBV6-5	TRBJ2-1	CASSHGLAGNEQFF
TRBV28	TRBJ1-2	CASSLNRYGYTF
TRBV28	TRBJ2-7	CASRTTGGRNEQYF
TRBV5-1	TRBJ2-2	CASSPVADANTGELFF
TRBV28	TRBJ1-1	CASSSGQNTEAFF
TRBV15	TRBJ2-7	CATSRDRQGYEQYF
TRBV6-4	TRBJ2-5	CASTGEETQYF
TRBV5-1	TRBJ2-6	CASSSTPGQGISGANVLTF
TRBV18	TRBJ2-3	CASSPGGGTDTQYF
TRBV2	TRBJ2-2	CASRGTPRLVAGELFF
TRBV9	TRBJ2-1	CASSAIAGTPSEQFF
TRBV6-1	TRBJ2-1	CASIFRTANEQFF
TRBV12-5	TRBJ2-1	CASGVSRGTSGYNEQFF
TRBV7-9	TRBJ2-3	CASGILAGGDTQYF
TRBV7-2	TRBJ1-5	CASSSQANNQPQHF
TRBV7-8	TRBJ2-7	CASSRLNERLSYEQYF
TRBV7-2	TRBJ2-1	CASSLRVYNEQFF
TRBV10-3	-	CAISEGGGVYEQYF
TRBV5-5	TRBJ2-5	CASSPRQGQETQYF
TRBV19	TRBJ2-7	CASSTRDKPYEQYF
TRBV27	TRBJ2-1	CASSGALAFTEQFF
TRBV4-1	TRBJ2-1	CASSQIVRTSGSYEQFF
TRBV27	TRBJ2-3	CASSFLIKTSGKDTQYF
TRBV6-5	TRBJ1-2	CASRAGKGIGYTF
TRBV7-6	TRBJ1-2	CASSTQTGGASGYTF
TRBV2	TRBJ2-1	CAGDRGEGNEQFF
TRBV10-2	TRBJ2-5	CASSRTSGSRETQYF
TRBV7-6	TRBJ2-1	CASSSNGNRGNYNEQFF
TRBV28	TRBJ2-1	CASRFLTGGPNEQFF
TRBV28	TRBJ2-2	CASSPGLAGETGELFF
TRBV5-4	TRBJ1-1	CASSLDLREAEAFF